These 20 T cell receptor beta chains came from one sample sequenced in a study of human T cells and chemical hapten exposure. Via MiXCR, TCRdb re-called the RACE reads, giving one row per CDR3 protein. Among some 84,000 distinct CDR3 sequences listed, about 10% were seen once. The time point is: patch test 2, 6 weeks after DPC sensitization. Treatment indicated: therapeutic diphenylcyclopropenone sensitization with weekly scalp DPC. The sequencing here drew on whole blood, taken in connection with sensitization to the hapten diphenylcyclopropenone (DPC). The receptors come from a woman aged 45-65 years with alopecia areata. Some clones in this sample may be carry-over from other donors' samples.

The rearrangement uses TRBV29-1 and TRBJ1-4, with D possibly matching TRBD1 (6 bases). In germline, CDR1 is SQVTM, CDR2 ANQGSEA. Trimming left V 7 bases short and J 15 bases short, with 24 bases between. The CDR3 sequence is 13 residues long. The CDR3 DNA follows: TGCAGCGCAGAACTCAGGGGAGTCAGGGAGGTGTTTTTT. As protein: CSAELRGVREVFF.

This clonotype has more than one count but fewer than ten. The chain is built from TRBV20-1 and TRBJ2-3; unclear D gene. The CDR3 contains 15 residues. The V end was cut by 3 bases, the J end by 0 bases, with 13 bases between. Looked up from germline, CDR1 is DFQATT and CDR2 is SNEGSKA (reference sequence). Here the CDR3 DNA reads TGCAGTGCTAGCCCCCCCCCGCTGAGCACAGATACGCAGTATTTT. Translation gives CSASPPPLSTDTQYF.

This clonotype has ten or more counts. The CDR3 sequence: CASRRTSGSGSEQFF. The DNA of the CDR3 is TGTGCCAGCAGGAGGACTAGCGGGAGTGGGTCTGAGCAGTTCTTC. J is TRBJ2-1 and V is TRBV6-2 or TRBV6-3, with TRBD2 identical over 13 bases. The germline CDR1 and CDR2 sequences are MNHEY and SVGEGT. Trimming cost V 6 bases and J 9 bases; bases outside gene matches: 8. There are 15 residues in the CDR3.

This clonotype has just a few counts. The chain employs TRBV6-6 and TRBJ1-2; the D gene is possibly TRBD1 (5 bases). The CDR3 is 12 residues long. CDR1 is MNHNY, CDR2 SVGAGI, per germline (reference sequence). Trimming removed 7 bases at V and 4 bases at J, with 10 bases between. CDR3 in DNA: TGTGCCAGCACGGGGGGGGTCTATGGCTACACCTTC. This encodes CASTGGVYGYTF.

This rearrangement joins TRBV9 to TRBJ2-1, with D perhaps given as TRBD1 or TRBD2 (5 bases each). Germline CDR1 is SGDLS and CDR2 is YYNGEE. Trimming stripped 7 bases from V and 6 bases from J, with 14 bases between. The CDR3 runs to 13 residues. CDR3 residues: CASDRGLGNEQFF. The CDR3 nucleotides are TGTGCCAGCGACAGAGGGTTGGGCAATGAGCAGTTCTTC.

This clonotype occurred a few times. This chain connects TRBV4-1 to TRBJ2-1; D unclear. V gave up 0 bases and J gave up 13 bases, with 16 bases separating them. Germline CDR1 and CDR2: MGHRA and YSYEKL. There are 14 residues in the CDR3. The CDR3, as DNA: TGCGCCAGCAGCCAAGATCTTCGGCGATTAGCACAGTTCTTC. Translating gives CASSQDLRRLAQFF.

This clonotype has at least ten counts. The chain has TRBV28 and TRBJ2-7; 16 bases are a match to TRBD2. Germline CDR1 MDHEN, CDR2 SYDVKM. Unmatched junction bases numbered 6, after V lost 4 bases and J lost 6 bases. The CDR3 totals 16 residues. This chain's CDR3 is CASSSGLAGGPSEQYF. CDR3 coding DNA: TGTGCCAGCAGTTCGGGACTAGCGGGAGGGCCGAGCGAGCAGTACTTC.

This clonotype was recorded many times. V usage is TRBV6-6 and J usage is TRBJ1-4; tentative D call: TRBD1 (5 bases). Trimming took off 6 bases at V and 12 bases at J, with 17 bases between the two ends. The CDR3 loop spans 13 amino acids. Germline V gene lookup returns CDR1 MNHNY and CDR2 SVGAGI (reference sequence). CDR3 sequence reads: CASSSGGRGELFF. The CDR3 DNA is TGTGCCAGCAGCTCCGGCGGTCGGGGGGAACTGTTTTTT.

Many counts were recorded for this clonotype. This chain joins TRBV27 and TRBJ2-3; TRBD2 might be the D (5 bases). Germline assignment: CDR1 MNHEY and CDR2 SMNVEV (reference sequence). The CDR3 extends over 18 amino acids. V gave up 10 bases and J gave up 3 bases, with 29 bases separating them. CDR3 DNA: TGTGCCACTCACCGCTTCGGAGGATCAACGGGCAGAACAGATACGCAGTATTTT. Translation: CATHRFGGSTGRTDTQYF.

At least ten counts were recorded for this clonotype. V and J are TRBV7-9 and TRBJ2-2, with 7 bases aligning to TRBD2. CDR1 is SEHNR and CDR2 is FQNEAQ in the germline V gene (reference sequence). There are 16 residues in the CDR3. The trim removed 3 bases at V and 0 bases at J, leaving 4 bases unmatched. In DNA, the CDR3 is TGTGCCAGCAGCTTTAGCGGGCCAACGAACACCGGGGAGCTGTTTTTT. It translates to CASSFSGPTNTGELFF.

The V gene is TRBV6-2 or TRBV6-3, the J gene TRBJ1-1, with 7 bases fitting TRBD1. This CDR3 has 14 residues. Trimming took 2 bases from V and 0 from J; bases not matched to a gene: 0. Germline CDR1 reads MNHEY; CDR2 reads SVGEGT. As DNA, the CDR3 is TGTGCCAGCAGTTACACAGGGGTGAACACTGAAGCTTTCTTT. It codes for CASSYTGVNTEAFF.

This clonotype has a count of ten or more. The CDR3 reads CASSLDPGTGELFF. The DNA of the CDR3 is TGTGCCAGCAGCTTGGATCCGGGGACCGGGGAGCTGTTTTTT. V usage is TRBV5-4 and J usage is TRBJ2-2, with D possibly matching TRBD2 (5 bases). The V end was cut by 0 bases, the J end by 5 bases, with 8 bases between. The CDR3 loop spans 14 amino acids. CDR1 SGHNT and CDR2 YYREEE come from the germline V gene (reference sequence).

Ten or more counts support this clonotype. V gene TRBV28 combines with J gene TRBJ2-3; D remains unclear. The germline V gene encodes CDR1 MDHEN and CDR2 SYDVKM. The CDR3 contains 12 residues. V lost 6 bases, J lost 2 bases, and 6 bases lay in between. This chain's CDR3 is CASSSPTDTQYF. CDR3 DNA: TGTGCCAGCAGCTCGCCCACAGATACGCAGTATTTT.

This clonotype was observed a few times. The rearrangement joins TRBV30 to TRBJ2-1; D is possibly TRBD1 or TRBD2 (5 bases each). Looked up from germline, CDR1 is GTSNPN and CDR2 is SVGIG (reference sequence). The CDR3 is 11 amino acids. V gave up 2 bases and J gave up 10 bases, with 9 bases separating them. CDR3: CAWSRRDEQFF. In DNA form, the CDR3 reads TGTGCCTGGAGTCGCCGGGACGAGCAGTTCTTC.

In its sample, this clonotype was seen a few times. The chain is built from TRBV3-1 and TRBJ2-5; possible D gene TRBD2, 6 bases. Germline loops: CDR1 LGHDT, CDR2 YNNKEL (reference sequence). V lost 3 bases, J lost 4 bases, and 12 bases lay in between. The CDR3 consists of 14 residues. CDR3 sequence: CASSHKKGGETQYF. The CDR3 coding sequence is TGTGCCAGCAGCCATAAGAAGGGAGGAGAGACCCAGTACTTC.

This clonotype occurred many times. V gene TRBV4-1 combines with J gene TRBJ2-7; D may be TRBD2 (6 bases). Germline lookup yields CDR1 MGHRA and CDR2 YSYEKL. The CDR3 runs to 16 residues. Between the trimmed V and J ends, which lost 0 bases and 6 bases, there was a span of 18 bases. CDR3 in DNA: TGCGCCAGCAGCCAAGAAGGTCGGGGGTCTAAGGGCGAGCAGTACTTC. Its protein product is CASSQEGRGSKGEQYF.

This clonotype was counted at least ten times. The V and J genes are TRBV11-2 and TRBJ2-1; D is possibly TRBD1 (6 bases). The germline V gene encodes CDR1 SGHAT and CDR2 FQNNGV. CDR3 length: 14 residues. V lost 6 bases, J lost 4 bases, and 13 bases lay in between. Written as DNA, the CDR3 is TGTGCCAGCAGAAGGGACACCAAGTACAATGAGCAGTTCTTC. It codes for CASRRDTKYNEQFF.

The chain links TRBV27 to TRBJ2-7, with TRBD1 as a possible D gene (5 bases). Germline V gene lookup returns CDR1 MNHEY and CDR2 SMNVEV (reference sequence). The CDR3 loop spans 12 amino acids. Trimming cost V 5 bases and J 7 bases, with 12 bases left between them. As DNA, the CDR3 is TGTGCCAGCAGTAAAGGGGTAGGAGAGCAGTACTTC. It yields the protein CASSKGVGEQYF.

The V call is TRBV29-1, the J call TRBJ1-1; no reliable D call. The germline V gene has CDR1 SQVTM and CDR2 ANQGSEA. The ends were cut back, 6 bases at V and 10 bases at J, with 18 bases in the middle. The CDR3 spans 12 residues. The DNA for the CDR3 is TGCAGCGTCAACCAAGCCGGGCCATCAGCTTTCTTT. Residues: CSVNQAGPSAFF. The entire variable domain, with the rest obtained from reference TRBV29-1 and TRBJ1-1, is as follows: SAVISQKPSRDICQRGTSLTIQCQVDSQVTMMFWYRQQPGQSLTLIATANQGSEATYESGFVIDKFPISRPNLTFSTLTVSNMSPEDSSIYLCSVNQAGPSAFFGQGTRLTVV.

This clonotype was counted a few times. The chain employs TRBV6-5 and TRBJ2-5; tentative D call: TRBD2 (6 bases). V lost 6 bases and J lost 4, with 15 bases in between. The CDR3 is 14 amino acids. CDR1 MNHEY and CDR2 SVGAGI come from the germline V gene. Here the CDR3 reads CASSSRRVGETQYF. The CDR3 region has the DNA TGTGCCAGCAGCTCCAGGAGGGTTGGAGAGACCCAGTACTTC.